This TCR beta chain stems from a study of shared clonotypes between healthy human individuals. General study results and limits: Clonotypes that were shared across several donors made up around 5% of naive CD4 clonotypes.

Free of recent acute infections or vaccinations, the donors were healthy HIV-negative adults. The CDR3 contains 15 residues. Deletions cut 3 bases from V and 2 bases from J, with 14 bases between. To note about this clone: The antigen is unknown.

Measured with immunoSEQ multiplex PCR; TCRdb has only the in-frame clones, and not every one. The sample holds about 680,000 clones; 55% to 85% are singletons and the top ten take 1.5% to 2%. The clonotype was recovered from a woman aged 25 to 39 in good health. Sequencing input: memory CD4+ T cells sorted from blood. Subset indicated: CD45RA-negative fraction. The J gene is TRBJ2-7, the V gene TRBV23-1; a possible D gene is TRBD2 (6 bases). TRBV23-1 is noted as an ORF with a role that remains uncertain. CDR3 nucleotide sequence: TGCGCCAGCAGTCAGATCGGGACTTCGCCCTACGAGCAGTACTTC. This encodes CASSQIGTSPYEQYF.